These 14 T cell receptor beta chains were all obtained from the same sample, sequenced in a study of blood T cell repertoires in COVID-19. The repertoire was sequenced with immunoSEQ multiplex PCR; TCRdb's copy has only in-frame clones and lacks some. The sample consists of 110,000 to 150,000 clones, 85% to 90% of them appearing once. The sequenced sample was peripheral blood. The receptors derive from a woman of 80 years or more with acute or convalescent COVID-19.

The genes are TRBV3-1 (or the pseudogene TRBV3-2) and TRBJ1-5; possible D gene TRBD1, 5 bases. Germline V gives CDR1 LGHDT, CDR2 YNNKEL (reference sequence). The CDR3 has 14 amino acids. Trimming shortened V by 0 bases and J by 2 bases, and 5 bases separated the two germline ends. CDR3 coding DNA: TGTGCCAGCAGCCAAGAACAGGGCAATCAGCCCCAGCATTTT. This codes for CASSQEQGNQPQHF.

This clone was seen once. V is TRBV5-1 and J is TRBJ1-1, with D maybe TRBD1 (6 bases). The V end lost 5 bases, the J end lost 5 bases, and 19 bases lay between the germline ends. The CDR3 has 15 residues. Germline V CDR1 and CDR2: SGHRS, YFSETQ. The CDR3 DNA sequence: TGCGCCAGCAGTCGGGACAACTCAGTGTATACTGAAGCTTTCTTT. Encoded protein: CASSRDNSVYTEAFF.

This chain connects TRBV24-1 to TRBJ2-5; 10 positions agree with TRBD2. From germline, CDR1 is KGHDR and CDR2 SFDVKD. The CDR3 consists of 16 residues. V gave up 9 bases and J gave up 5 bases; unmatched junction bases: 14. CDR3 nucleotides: TGTGCCACCTCCCAGGGGGCTAGCGGGGGCCGGGAGACCCAGTACTTC. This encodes CATSQGASGGRETQYF.

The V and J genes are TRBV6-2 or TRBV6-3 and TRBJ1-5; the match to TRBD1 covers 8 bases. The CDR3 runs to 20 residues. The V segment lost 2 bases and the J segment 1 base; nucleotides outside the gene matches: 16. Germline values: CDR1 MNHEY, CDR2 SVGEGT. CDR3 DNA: TGTGCCAGCAGTTACCCGCGGCTCCCGGGACAGGTGGTAAGCAATCAGCCCCAGCATTTT. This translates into CASSYPRLPGQVVSNQPQHF.

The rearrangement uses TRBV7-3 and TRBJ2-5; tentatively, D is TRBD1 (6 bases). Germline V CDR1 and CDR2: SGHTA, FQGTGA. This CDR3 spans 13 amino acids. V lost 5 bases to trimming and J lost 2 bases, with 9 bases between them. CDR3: CASSKDRQETQYF. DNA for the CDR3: TGTGCCAGCAGCAAGGACAGACAAGAGACCCAGTACTTC.

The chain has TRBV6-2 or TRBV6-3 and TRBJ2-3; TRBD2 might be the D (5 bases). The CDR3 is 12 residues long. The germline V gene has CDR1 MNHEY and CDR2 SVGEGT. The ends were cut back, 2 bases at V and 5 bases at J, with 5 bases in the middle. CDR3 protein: CASSYEGDTQYF. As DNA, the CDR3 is TGTGCCAGCAGTTACGAGGGAGATACGCAGTATTTT.

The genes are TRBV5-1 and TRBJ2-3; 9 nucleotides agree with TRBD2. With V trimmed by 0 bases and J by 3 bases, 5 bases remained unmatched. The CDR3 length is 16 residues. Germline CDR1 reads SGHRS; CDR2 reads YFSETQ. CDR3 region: CASSLGGSGGTDTQYF. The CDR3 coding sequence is TGCGCCAGCAGCTTGGGAGGTAGCGGGGGAACAGATACGCAGTATTTT.

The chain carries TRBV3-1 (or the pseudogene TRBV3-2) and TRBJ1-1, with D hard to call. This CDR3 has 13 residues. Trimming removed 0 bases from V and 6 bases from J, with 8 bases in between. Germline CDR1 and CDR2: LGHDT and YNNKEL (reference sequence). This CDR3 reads CASSQDPGAEAFF. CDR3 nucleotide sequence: TGTGCCAGCAGCCAAGATCCGGGTGCTGAAGCTTTCTTT.

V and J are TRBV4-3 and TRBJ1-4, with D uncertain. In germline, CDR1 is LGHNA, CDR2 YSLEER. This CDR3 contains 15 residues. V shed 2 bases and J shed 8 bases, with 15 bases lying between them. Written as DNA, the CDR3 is TGCGCCAGCAGCCAATGGAGAGGGATTACGGAAAAACTGTTTTTT. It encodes CASSQWRGITEKLFF.

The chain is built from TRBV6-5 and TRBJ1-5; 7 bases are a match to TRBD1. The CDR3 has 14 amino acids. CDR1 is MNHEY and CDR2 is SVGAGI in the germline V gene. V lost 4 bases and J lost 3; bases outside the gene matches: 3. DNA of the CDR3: TGTGCCAGCAGTTTCGACAGGGTCAATCAGCCCCAGCATTTT. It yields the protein CASSFDRVNQPQHF.

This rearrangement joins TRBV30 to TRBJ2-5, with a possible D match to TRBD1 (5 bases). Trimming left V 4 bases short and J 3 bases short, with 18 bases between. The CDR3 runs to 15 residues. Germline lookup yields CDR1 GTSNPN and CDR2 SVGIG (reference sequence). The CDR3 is CAWNQKSAGKETQYF. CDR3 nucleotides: TGTGCCTGGAACCAAAAGTCCGCAGGGAAAGAGACCCAGTACTTC.

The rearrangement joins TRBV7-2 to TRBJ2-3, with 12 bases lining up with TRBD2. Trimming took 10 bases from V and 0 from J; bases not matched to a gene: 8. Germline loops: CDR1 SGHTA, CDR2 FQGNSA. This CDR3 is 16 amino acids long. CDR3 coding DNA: TGTGCCACCGGACTAGCGGGGATCGCTAGCACAGATACGCAGTATTTT. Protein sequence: CATGLAGIASTDTQYF.

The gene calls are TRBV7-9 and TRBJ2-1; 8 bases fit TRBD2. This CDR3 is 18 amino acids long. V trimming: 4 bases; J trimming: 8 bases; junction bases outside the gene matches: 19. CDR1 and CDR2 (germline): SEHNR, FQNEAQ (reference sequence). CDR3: CASSSPLFVVAGKDEQFF. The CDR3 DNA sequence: TGTGCCAGCAGCTCACCCTTATTCGTGGTAGCGGGGAAGGATGAGCAGTTCTTC.

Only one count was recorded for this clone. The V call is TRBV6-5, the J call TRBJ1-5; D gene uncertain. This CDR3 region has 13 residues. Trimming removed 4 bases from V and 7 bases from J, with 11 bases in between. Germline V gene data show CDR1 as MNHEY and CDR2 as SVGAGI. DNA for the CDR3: TGTGCCAGCAGTTTTTACAGAGGGCAGCCCCAGCATTTT. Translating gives CASSFYRGQPQHF.